The 6 T cell receptor beta chains reported below all come from one sample, sequenced in a study of Ad26.COV2.S vaccination and SARS-CoV-2 variants. Profiled with immunoSEQ multiplex PCR; TCRdb holds only in-frame clones, not every one. Of about 350,000 clones listed, roughly nine tenths are singletons. Sequenced here: peripheral blood, sampled after recovery from COVID-19. Receptor source: a human donor who had recovered from COVID-19.

The chain uses TRBV11-2 and TRBJ2-2; 7 positions match TRBD2. The J segment lost 0 bases and the V segment lost 6 bases, leaving 16 bases of the junction unmatched. The CDR3 length is 19 residues. The V gene's germline CDR1 is SGHAT and CDR2 FQNNGV. The CDR3 bases are TGTGCCAGCAGTTCCACCGGGACTACCAGACCCTCGAACACCGGGGAGCTGTTTTTT. Amino acid sequence: CASSSTGTTRPSNTGELFF.

V usage is TRBV25-1 and J usage is TRBJ1-5; D gene unclear. This CDR3 contains 10 residues. V lost 9 bases to trimming and J lost 4 bases, with 4 bases between them. The germline V gene has CDR1 MGHDK and CDR2 SYGVNS. DNA of the CDR3: TGTGCCAGAATTAATCAGCCCCAGCATTTT. This encodes CARINQPQHF. Together with reference TRBV25-1 and TRBJ1-5, the CDR3 gives the full variable domain: EADIYQTPRYLVIGTGKKITLECSQTMGHDKMYWYQQDPGMELHLIHYSYGVNSTEKGDLSSESTVSRIRTEHFPLTLESARPSHTSQYLCARINQPQHFGDGTRLSIL.

The genes are TRBV5-1 and TRBJ2-7; D is unresolved. V was cut by 0 bases and J by 2 bases, with 12 bases left in between. From germline, CDR1 is SGHRS and CDR2 YFSETQ. This CDR3 spans 15 amino acids. Here the CDR3 DNA reads TGCGCCAGCAGCTTGGGGTCTGGGTACACCTACGAGCAGTACTTC. Its protein product is CASSLGSGYTYEQYF.

The gene calls are TRBV5-6 and TRBJ2-1; 13 bases align to TRBD2. The CDR3 has 17 amino acids. The V gene end was trimmed by 6 bases and the J gene end by 5 bases; junction bases not matched to a gene: 11. Looked up from germline, CDR1 is SGHDT and CDR2 is YYEEEE. CDR3 nucleotide sequence: TGTGCCAGCACCAAACTAGCGGGGGGGCCGTTCAACAATGAGCAGTTCTTC. Its protein product is CASTKLAGGPFNNEQFF.

This chain uses TRBV6-5 with TRBJ1-2; 8 nucleotides agree with TRBD1. Germline V gives CDR1 MNHEY, CDR2 SVGAGI. Germline trimming cut 6 bases from V and 7 bases from J; bases unmatched to any gene: 7. The CDR3 contains 13 residues. Here the CDR3 reads CASSLTGDGGYTF. For the CDR3, the DNA is TGTGCCAGCAGCTTGACAGGGGACGGTGGCTACACCTTC.

This sequence joins TRBV9 and TRBJ2-4; 8 bases are shared with TRBD2. The CDR3 totals 13 residues. Germline trimming cut 3 bases from V and 4 bases from J; bases unmatched to any gene: 0. Germline CDR1 and CDR2: SGDLS and YYNGEE. The CDR3 sequence: CASSAGGKNIQYF. The CDR3, as DNA: TGTGCCAGCAGCGCGGGGGGGAAAAACATTCAGTACTTC.